These T cell receptor beta chains were read from a single sample in a study of control samples from healthy donors and cancer patients. Assay: immunoSEQ multiplex PCR; the TCRdb copy retains only in-frame clones and omits some. The data hold roughly 86,000 clones, with over 90% observed a single time. Sequencing input: blood. The receptor set was obtained from a woman aged 25 to 39 in good health. Each CDR3 is given with its conserved first and last residue. D genes are given only for firm matches. Size values are once, few and many counts, or a class for expanded clones, and some rows have none.

d_call j_call v_call cdr3_length clone_size cdr3_aa cdr3_nt
TRBD1 TRBJ1-2 TRBV6-4 15 - CASSDSPGQPYGYTF TGTGCCAGCAGTGACTCACCGGGACAGCCCTATGGCTACACCTTC
TRBD1 TRBJ1-3 TRBV6-5 16 - CASSYSRTGFGNTIYF TGTGCCAGCAGTTACTCGAGGACAGGGTTTGGAAACACCATATATTTT
- TRBJ2-1 TRBV10-1 10 - CASRGNEQFF TGCGCCAGCAGAGGCAATGAGCAGTTCTTC
- TRBJ2-1 TRBV9 16 - CASSPPSDSTYNEQFF TGTGCCAGCAGCCCACCCAGCGACAGTACCTACAATGAGCAGTTCTTC
- TRBJ2-3 TRBV12-5 19 once CASGLPTTGPGKGPDTQYF TGTGCTAGTGGTTTGCCAACCACGGGGCCGGGTAAGGGACCAGATACGCAGTATTTT
- TRBJ1-1 TRBV6-5 13 - CASREGRNTEAFF TGTGCCAGCAGAGAGGGGCGGAACACTGAAGCTTTCTTT
- TRBJ1-1 TRBV14 16 - CASSQARGTMNTEAFF TGTGCCAGCAGCCAAGCTAGGGGAACAATGAACACTGAAGCTTTCTTT
- TRBJ1-6 TRBV20-1 11 - CSAQDNSPLHF TGCAGTGCGCAAGATAATTCACCCCTCCACTTT
TRBD2 TRBJ2-1 TRBV5-1 17 - CASSPSGRLSSYNEQFF TGCGCCAGCAGCCCCAGCGGGAGGTTAAGCTCCTACAATGAGCAGTTCTTC
TRBD1 TRBJ1-3 TRBV24-1 17 - CATSDRGQGKSGNTIYF TGTGCCACCAGTGACCGAGGACAGGGTAAGTCTGGAAACACCATATATTTT
- TRBJ1-6 TRBV9 13 - CASSVVRDSPLHF TGTGCCAGCAGCGTAGTACGGGATTCACCCCTCCACTTT
- TRBJ1-1 TRBV6-5 14 - CASSYSRGGTEAFF TGTGCCAGCAGTTACTCCAGGGGCGGCACTGAAGCTTTCTTT
- TRBJ2-5 TRBV7-8 12 - CASSLLQETQYF TGTGCCAGCAGCTTACTCCAAGAGACCCAGTACTTC
- TRBJ2-5 TRBV6-5 15 - CASSYGDSLGETQYF TGTGCCAGCAGTTATGGGGACTCACTCGGGGAGACCCAGTACTTC
- TRBJ2-7 TRBV25-1 14 - CASSDRRGYYEQYF TGTGCCAGCAGTGACCGTCGAGGGTATTACGAGCAGTACTTC
TRBD2 TRBJ2-1 TRBV9 17 - CASSVSGLAGIYNEQFF TGTGCCAGCAGCGTTTCGGGACTAGCGGGGATATACAATGAGCAGTTCTTC
- TRBJ2-5 TRBV19 13 once CASSTTGQETQYF TGTGCCAGTAGTACTACAGGACAAGAGACCCAGTACTTC
TRBD1 TRBJ2-3 TRBV6-1 14 - CASSRGQGTDTQYF TGTGCCAGCAGTAGGGGACAGGGGACAGATACGCAGTATTTT
- TRBJ2-1 TRBV27 14 - CASSLYPGHNEQFF TGTGCCAGCAGTTTATATCCCGGACACAATGAGCAGTTCTTC
- TRBJ1-4 TRBV6-6 15 once CASSDGGRENEKLFF TGTGCCAGCAGTGACGGGGGGAGAGAGAATGAAAAACTGTTTTTT
- TRBJ2-7 TRBV3-1/TRBV3-2 13 once CASSQERGYEQYF TGTGCCAGCAGCCAAGAGCGGGGATACGAGCAGTACTTC
- TRBJ1-1 TRBV19 14 - CASSKRGNNWEAFF TGTGCCAGTAGTAAGAGGGGAAATAACTGGGAAGCTTTCTTT
TRBD1 TRBJ2-1 TRBV2 13 - CAGDRVSYNEQFF TGTGCCGGTGACAGGGTTTCCTACAATGAGCAGTTCTTC
- TRBJ2-5 TRBV12-3/TRBV12-4 13 - CASSLNGGETQYF TGTGCCAGCAGTTTAAATGGGGGGGAGACCCAGTACTTC
- TRBJ2-2 TRBV12-3/TRBV12-4 11 - CASSLSGELFF TGTGCCAGCAGTTTGTCCGGGGAGCTGTTTTTT
TRBD1 TRBJ1-2 TRBV27 11 - CASSRGEGYTF TGTGCCAGCAGCAGGGGGGAAGGCTACACCTTC
TRBD1 TRBJ1-4 TRBV2 15 - CASRDRTATNEKLFF TGTGCCAGCAGGGACAGGACAGCAACTAATGAAAAACTGTTTTTT
- TRBJ1-4 TRBV10-3 16 - CAISDLPGTVDEKLFF TGTGCCATCAGTGACCTTCCCGGGACGGTGGATGAAAAACTGTTTTTT
- TRBJ1-4 TRBV5-1 16 - CASSLGLGEPNEKLFF TGCGCCAGCAGCTTGGGACTGGGGGAGCCTAATGAAAAACTGTTTTTT
- TRBJ1-3 TRBV12-2 14 - CASRLGAAGNTIYF TGTGCAAGTCGCTTAGGGGCGGCTGGAAACACCATATATTTT
- TRBJ2-2 TRBV7-9 11 - CASSLIGELFF TGTGCCAGCAGCTTAATAGGGGAGCTGTTTTTT
- TRBJ2-3 TRBV5-4 15 - CASSYAGTLTDTQYF TGTGCCAGCAGCTACGCGGGTACACTCACAGATACGCAGTATTTT
TRBD1 TRBJ1-1 TRBV3-1/TRBV3-2 16 - CASSQSHRGVNTEAFF TGTGCCAGCAGCCAATCTCACAGGGGAGTGAACACTGAAGCTTTCTTT
- TRBJ1-1 TRBV19 12 - CASMRGRYEAFF TGTGCCAGTATGCGGGGCAGGTATGAAGCTTTCTTT
- TRBJ2-3 TRBV6-5 15 once CASKGGLHGTDTQYF TGTGCCAGCAAGGGGGGCCTCCACGGCACAGATACGCAGTATTTT